The 18 T cell receptor beta chains below all came from one sample that was sequenced in a study of blood T cell repertoires in COVID-19. TCRdb's copy holds only in-frame clones and misses some; the assay was immunoSEQ multiplex PCR. The profile shows over 150,000 clones, 70% to 90% of them singletons. Specimen: peripheral blood. The receptors derive from a woman aged 60-70 years with COVID-19, enrolled during active disease.

This clone has more than one count but fewer than ten. This sample also contains other DNA sequences that code for the same CDR3. The chain links TRBV18 to TRBJ1-3; D is perhaps TRBD1 (5 bases). Trimming stripped 3 bases from V and 0 bases from J, with 6 bases between. This CDR3 region has 14 residues. Germline V gene sequence: CDR1 KGHSH, CDR2 LQKENI. CDR3 coding DNA: TGTGCCAGCTCACCCCAGGGCTCTGGAAACACCATATATTTT. It is translated as CASSPQGSGNTIYF.

This clone has a handful of counts. J is TRBJ1-6 and V is TRBV6-1; no definite D call. In germline, CDR1 is MNHNS, CDR2 SASEGT. This CDR3 comprises 12 residues. Trimming removed 3 bases from V and 14 bases from J, with 11 bases in between. The CDR3 sequence is CASSEPQATLHF. In DNA, the CDR3 is TGTGCCAGCAGTGAGCCTCAAGCGACCCTCCACTTT.

The V gene is TRBV3-1 (or the pseudogene TRBV3-2), the J gene TRBJ1-1; TRBD1 might be the D (5 bases). The V end was cut by 0 bases, the J end by 4 bases, with 12 bases between. This CDR3 is 15 amino acids long. Germline V gene lookup returns CDR1 LGHDT and CDR2 YNNKEL (reference sequence). CDR3 DNA: TGTGCCAGCAGCCAAGATAGGGGCGGGGGCACTGAAGCTTTCTTT. This encodes CASSQDRGGGTEAFF.

The chain carries TRBV7-3 and TRBJ2-1, with D tentatively TRBD1 (5 bases). CDR1 is SGHTA, CDR2 FQGTGA, per germline. The V end lost 5 bases, the J end lost 5 bases, and 13 bases lay between the germline ends. The CDR3 contains 14 residues. CDR3 sequence reads: CASSPGFGHNEQFF. For the CDR3, the DNA is TGTGCCAGCAGCCCAGGGTTCGGCCACAATGAGCAGTTCTTC.

The chain employs TRBV5-1 and TRBJ2-3; TRBD2 might be the D (6 bases). CDR3 size: 16 residues. V was clipped by 2 bases and J by 0 bases, with 13 bases between them. CDR1 and CDR2 from the germline V gene are SGHRS and YFSETQ. This CDR3 is CASSLGGAFSTDTQYF. The DNA for the CDR3 is TGCGCCAGCAGCTTAGGCGGGGCCTTTAGCACAGATACGCAGTATTTT.

This chain links TRBV20-1 with TRBJ1-5; D remains ambiguous. V lost 3 bases, J lost 6 bases, and 12 bases lay in between. CDR3 length equals 13 residues. Germline V gene lookup returns CDR1 DFQATT and CDR2 SNEGSKA (reference sequence). CDR3 loop: CSASITVGQPQHF. The CDR3 bases are TGCAGTGCTAGTATCACAGTGGGTCAGCCCCAGCATTTT.

The genes are TRBV5-1 and TRBJ2-1; D ambiguous. The length of the CDR3 is 12 residues. Per germline, CDR1 SGHRS and CDR2 YFSETQ. The ends were cut back, 2 bases at V and 4 bases at J, with 4 bases in the middle. CDR3 coding DNA: TGCGCCAGCAGCTTTCAGTACAATGAGCAGTTCTTC. This codes for CASSFQYNEQFF.

V gene TRBV7-8 combines with J gene TRBJ2-3, with a tentative D call TRBD1 (6 bases). V was clipped by 5 bases and J by 1 base, with 10 bases between them. This CDR3 has 14 residues. Germline V gene sequence: CDR1 SGHVS, CDR2 FQNEAQ. The CDR3 reads CASSNRQGTDTQYF. DNA for the CDR3: TGTGCCAGCAGCAACCGACAGGGCACAGATACGCAGTATTTT.

This clone appeared a single time. This sequence joins TRBV5-8 and TRBJ1-5; D gene ambiguous. From germline, CDR1 is SGHTS and CDR2 YDEGEE. The V end was cut by 6 bases, the J end by 6 bases, with 13 bases between. This CDR3 has 13 amino acids. CDR3 nucleotide sequence: TGTGCCAGCACGCGGGCTGCGGCTCAGCCCCAGCATTTT. Protein product: CASTRAAAQPQHF.

The chain has TRBV29-1 and TRBJ2-2, with TRBD1 as a possible D gene (5 bases). Trimming removed 6 bases from V and 7 bases from J, with 18 bases in between. The CDR3 runs 14 residues. CDR1 SQVTM and CDR2 ANQGSEA come from the germline V gene. DNA for the CDR3: TGCAGCGTCTCCCCATGGGGCGGCGGCGGGGAGCTGTTTTTT. Amino acid sequence: CSVSPWGGGGELFF.

The sample holds one count of this clone. This chain links TRBV3-1 (or the pseudogene TRBV3-2) with TRBJ2-1; a possible D gene is TRBD2 (7 bases). The CDR3 runs to 14 residues. Germline lookup yields CDR1 LGHDT and CDR2 YNNKEL (reference sequence). V was pared by 5 bases and J by 9 bases, with 17 bases between. The chain's CDR3 is CASSSGRGRIEQFF. The CDR3 coding sequence is TGTGCCAGCAGCTCAGGGCGGGGGCGCATTGAGCAGTTCTTC.

This clone was counted a single time. V usage is TRBV10-3 and J usage is TRBJ1-2; no definite D call. The CDR3 has 11 residues. Germline V CDR1 and CDR2: ENHRY, SYGVKD. V dropped 6 bases and J dropped 5 bases, with 7 bases sitting between them. The CDR3 is CAISQAYGYTF. In DNA form, the CDR3 reads TGTGCCATCAGCCAGGCTTATGGCTACACCTTC.

This clone was found a few times. The genes are TRBV6-5 and TRBJ1-6; D not certain. CDR1 and CDR2 (germline): MNHEY, SVGAGI. The V end was cut by 7 bases, the J end by 6 bases, with 10 bases between. This CDR3 is built from 13 residues. CDR3 DNA sequence: TGTGCCAGCACCACATCGGGTAATTCACCCCTCCACTTT. Its translation is CASTTSGNSPLHF.

The chain has TRBV7-6 and TRBJ1-4; D is uncertain. The germline CDR1 and CDR2 sequences are SGHVS and FNYEAQ. This CDR3 has 13 residues. The V gene lost 4 bases and the J gene lost 8 bases, with 11 bases spanning the gap. The CDR3 DNA reads TGTGCCAGCAGCTCACCCGCGTTGGAAAAACTGTTTTTT. It encodes CASSSPALEKLFF.

The V gene is TRBV30, the J gene TRBJ1-5, with 8 positions matching TRBD1. With 1 base clipped from V and 0 bases from J, the junction kept 2 bases outside the gene matches. Germline values: CDR1 GTSNPN, CDR2 SVGIG (reference sequence). The CDR3 is 15 amino acids. In DNA, the CDR3 is TGTGCCTGGAGTGGGACAGGGCTTAGCAATCAGCCCCAGCATTTT. This encodes CAWSGTGLSNQPQHF.

This clone was counted between two and nine times. The CDR3 DNA reads TGTGCCAGCAGACCCGGACAGGGAAACACTGAAGCTTTCTTT. Translation gives CASRPGQGNTEAFF. This chain joins TRBV6-6 and TRBJ1-1; TRBD1 matches at 8 bases. CDR3 size: 14 residues. Per the germline V gene, CDR1 is MNHNY and CDR2 is SVGAGI (reference sequence). J was trimmed by 2 bases and V by 6 bases; bases with no gene match: 5.

The gene calls are TRBV3-1 (or the pseudogene TRBV3-2) and TRBJ2-5; unclear D gene. V was pared by 4 bases and J by 1 base, with 7 bases between. This CDR3 has 13 amino acids. Germline loops: CDR1 LGHDT, CDR2 YNNKEL (reference sequence). This CDR3 reads CASSPTVQETQYF. In DNA, the CDR3 is TGTGCCAGCAGCCCGACTGTCCAAGAGACCCAGTACTTC.

This sequence joins TRBV7-8 and TRBJ1-3; D is possibly TRBD1 (5 bases). This CDR3 is built from 15 residues. Germline values: CDR1 SGHVS, CDR2 FQNEAQ. V gave up 5 bases and J gave up 4 bases, with 15 bases separating them. The CDR3 DNA is TGTGCCAGCAGCCCGGAAGGGGCAAGAGGAAACACCATATATTTT. This sequence encodes CASSPEGARGNTIYF.